The source of this T cell receptor beta chain is a study of PD-1 blockade in classical Hodgkin lymphoma. Overall study findings and caveats: Causes of the repertoire differences remain undefined, possibly disease activity or prior therapy. With CD4+ cells, TCR diversity rose significantly by C4D1, but not with CD8+ cells. Similar baseline diversity was found in complete responders and newly diagnosed patients.

V gave up 3 bases and J gave up 2 bases, with 7 bases separating them. The CDR3 has 14 residues. The germline gives CDR1 SGHVS, CDR2 FQNEAQ. Each patient's relapse followed autologous stem cell transplantation, and brentuximab vedotin exposure varied. Complete response, partial response or progressive disease was each patient's best response. TCRdb's table, derived via immunoSEQ multiplex PCR, lists solely in-frame clones and lacks some. The profile shows 25,000 to 30,000 clones, around four fifths of them singletons. In its sample, this clone was seen a few times. As yet, its antigen is unknown. V usage is TRBV7-8 and J usage is TRBJ2-2; TRBD1 or TRBD2 may be the D gene (6 bases each). The sequence was obtained from a human donor with classical Hodgkin lymphoma. The starting material was peripheral blood mononuclear cells (PBMCs), obtained before the second cycle of nivolumab. CDR3 DNA sequence: TGTGCCAGCAGCTTGGGGGGCAACACCGGGGAGCTGTTTTTT. It translates to CASSLGGNTGELFF.